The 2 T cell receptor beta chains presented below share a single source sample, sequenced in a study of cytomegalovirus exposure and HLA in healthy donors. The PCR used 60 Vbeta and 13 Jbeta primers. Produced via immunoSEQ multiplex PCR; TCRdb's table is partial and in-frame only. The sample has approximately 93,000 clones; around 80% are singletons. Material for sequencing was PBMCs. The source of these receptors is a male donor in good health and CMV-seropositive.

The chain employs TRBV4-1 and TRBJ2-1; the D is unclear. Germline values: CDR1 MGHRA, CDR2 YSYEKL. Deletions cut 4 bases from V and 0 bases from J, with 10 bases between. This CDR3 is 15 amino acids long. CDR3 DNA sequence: TGCGCCAGCAGCCCGACCGCTAGCTCCTACAATGAGCAGTTCTTC. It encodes CASSPTASSYNEQFF.

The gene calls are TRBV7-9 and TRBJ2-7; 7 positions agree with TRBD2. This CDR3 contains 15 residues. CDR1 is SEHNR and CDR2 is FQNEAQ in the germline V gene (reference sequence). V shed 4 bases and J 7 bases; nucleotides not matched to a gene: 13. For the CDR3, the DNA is TGTGCCAGCAGCTCTTCTGGGACTATCTCCCCGGAGCAGTACTTC. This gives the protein CASSSSGTISPEQYF.